Listed below are T cell receptor beta chains from one sample, sequenced in a study of T cell responses to AZD1222 COVID-19 vaccine. Using immunoSEQ multiplex PCR, the repertoire was profiled, and TCRdb retains in-frame clones only, with some absent. Found here are approximately 64,000 clones, about 89% of them singletons; the top ten hold about 5.7%. This material consisted of peripheral blood, taken 28 days after the second dose of the MenACWY control vaccine. All receptors derive from an adult who received the MenACWY meningococcal vaccine as a control. Both conserved end residues are part of each CDR3. A D gene is named only where the DNA matches it firmly. The listing skips clone size in some rows; elsewhere it reads once, few, many or a size class.

CDR3 protein	CDR3 DNA	clone size	CDR3 length	D gene	V gene	J gene
CASSYQMLGTTHNEQFF	TGTGCCAGCAGCTATCAAATGCTCGGGACTACCCACAATGAGCAGTTCTTC	.	17	TRBD2	TRBV7-9	TRBJ2-1
CASSESDFSGANVLTF	TGTGCCAGCAGTGAATCGGACTTTTCTGGGGCCAACGTCCTGACTTTC	.	16	.	TRBV6-1	TRBJ2-6
CASSAMAALRTDTQYF	TGTGCCAGCAGCGCCATGGCGGCTTTAAGGACAGATACGCAGTATTTT	.	16	.	TRBV9	TRBJ2-3
CSASSRNTEAFF	TGCAGTGCTAGTAGTCGGAACACTGAAGCTTTCTTT	.	12	.	TRBV20-1	TRBJ1-1
CASSLGLAGEETQYF	TGTGCCAGCAGCCTGGGACTAGCGGGAGAAGAGACCCAGTACTTC	.	15	TRBD2	TRBV5-5	TRBJ2-5
CASSQENPAYGYTF	TGCGCCAGCAGCCAAGAAAATCCAGCCTATGGCTACACCTTC	.	14	.	TRBV4-1	TRBJ1-2
CASSPISNTGELFF	TGTGCCAGCAGCCCAATATCGAACACCGGGGAGCTGTTTTTT	.	14	.	TRBV7-3	TRBJ2-2
CASSLTGGGGNQPQHF	TGTGCCAGCAGCTTAACTGGCGGGGGAGGCAATCAGCCCCAGCATTTT	.	16	.	TRBV7-8	TRBJ1-5
CASSPPGLGGYEQYF	TGCGCCAGCAGCCCGCCTGGACTAGGGGGCTACGAGCAGTACTTC	.	15	.	TRBV5-1	TRBJ2-7
CASSLGSGSGNTIYF	TGTGCCAGCAGTTTGGGTTCAGGCTCTGGAAACACCATATATTTT	.	15	.	TRBV28	TRBJ1-3
CVRSSRTGGAQPQHF	TGTGTCAGAAGCTCTAGGACAGGGGGTGCTCAGCCCCAGCATTTT	.	15	.	TRBV7-5	TRBJ1-5
CASAKRDRTDTQYF	TGCGCCAGCGCGAAGCGGGATCGAACAGATACGCAGTATTTT	.	14	TRBD2	TRBV5-1	TRBJ2-3
CASSLVPDSLSNQPQHF	TGTGCCAGCAGTTTAGTCCCTGACAGTCTAAGCAATCAGCCCCAGCATTTT	few	17	.	TRBV28	TRBJ1-5
CASRDIYEQYF	TGTGCCAGCAGGGACATCTACGAGCAGTACTTC	.	11	.	TRBV6-5	TRBJ2-7
CASSTGVGTGTYEQYF	TGTGCCAGCAGCACCGGGGTTGGGACAGGGACCTACGAGCAGTACTTC	.	16	TRBD1	TRBV7-9	TRBJ2-7
CASSQRGTGLVWDQPQHF	TGTGCCAGCAGCCAAAGGGGAACCGGACTGGTGTGGGACCAGCCCCAGCATTTT	.	18	.	TRBV3-1/TRBV3-2	TRBJ1-5
CARKTPGKSSPLLYNEQFF	TGTGCCAGAAAAACGCCAGGTAAGAGCTCTCCATTACTATACAATGAGCAGTTCTTC	once	19	.	TRBV5-3	TRBJ2-1
CASSGAGEQYF	TGTGCCAGCAGTGGGGCGGGGGAGCAGTACTTC	.	11	.	TRBV12-3/TRBV12-4	TRBJ2-7
CASSLRVALGEQYF	TGTGCCAGCAGTTTACGGGTCGCCCTAGGAGAGCAGTACTTC	.	14	.	TRBV27	TRBJ2-7
CASSFLDPNAYEQYF	TGTGCCAGCAGTTTCCTAGACCCGAACGCCTACGAGCAGTACTTC	.	15	.	TRBV27	TRBJ2-7
CASSIRRGSYEQYF	TGTGCCAGTAGTATCAGGAGGGGCTCCTACGAGCAGTACTTC	.	14	.	TRBV19	TRBJ2-7
CASSARDSGYGYTF	TGTGCCAGCAGCGCCCGGGACAGTGGGTATGGCTACACCTTC	.	14	TRBD1	TRBV9	TRBJ1-2
CASSEQGRSYNEQFF	TGTGCCAGCAGCGAACAGGGTCGGTCCTACAATGAGCAGTTCTTC	once	15	.	TRBV11-2	TRBJ2-1
CASSENIGELFF	TGTGCCAGCAGTGAAAATATCGGGGAGCTGTTTTTT	once	12	.	TRBV2	TRBJ2-2
CASSLGGMAGANVLTF	TGTGCCAGCAGTTTAGGCGGGATGGCTGGGGCCAACGTCCTGACTTTC	.	16	.	TRBV6-2/TRBV6-3	TRBJ2-6
CAISAPVSGRTSSYNEQFF	TGTGCCATCAGTGCCCCGGTTAGCGGGAGGACCTCCTCCTACAATGAGCAGTTCTTC	.	19	TRBD2	TRBV10-3	TRBJ2-1
CATSETISPDTQYF	TGTGCCACCAGTGAGACCATTTCCCCAGATACGCAGTATTTT	.	14	.	TRBV24-1	TRBJ2-3
CASSLGGGGTDTQYF	TGTGCCAGCAGCTTGGGGGGAGGCGGCACAGATACGCAGTATTTT	.	15	.	TRBV5-6	TRBJ2-3
CATGDTQYF	TGTGCCACAGGAGATACGCAGTATTTT	.	9	.	TRBV2	TRBJ2-3
CWYGDQETQYF	TGTTGGTACGGGGACCAAGAGACCCAGTACTTC	.	11	.	TRBV6-5	TRBJ2-5
CASRLRTGFDGVDEKLFF	TGTGCAAGTCGCTTGCGGACAGGGTTTGACGGCGTCGATGAAAAACTGTTTTTT	once	18	.	TRBV12-2	TRBJ1-4
CASSLTLGQGYGLNTEAFF	TGTGCCAGCAGCCTCACTTTAGGACAGGGGTATGGGTTAAACACTGAAGCTTTCTTT	.	19	TRBD1	TRBV11-2	TRBJ1-1
CASSQGAEKKGSYNEQFF	TGCGCCAGCAGTCAAGGGGCGGAAAAAAAGGGCTCCTACAATGAGCAGTTCTTC	once	18	.	TRBV23-1	TRBJ2-1
CASSQRPGQYEAFF	TGCGCCAGCAGCCAACGCCCGGGACAGTATGAAGCTTTCTTT	.	14	TRBD1	TRBV4-3	TRBJ1-1
CASSLDYYGYTF	TGTGCCAGCAGTTTAGACTACTATGGCTACACCTTC	.	12	.	TRBV12-3/TRBV12-4	TRBJ1-2
CASSVGPGQETQYF	TGTGCCAGCAGCGTAGGCCCGGGACAAGAGACCCAGTACTTC	.	14	.	TRBV9	TRBJ2-5
CASSSGPFNRGSGANVLTF	TGCGCCAGCAGCTCGGGACCGTTTAACAGGGGATCCGGGGCCAACGTCCTGACTTTC	.	19	TRBD1	TRBV5-1	TRBJ2-6
CASSDGAGNTIYF	TGTGCCAGCAGTGACGGCGCTGGAAACACCATATATTTT	.	13	.	TRBV12-3/TRBV12-4	TRBJ1-3
CASSLDLAGGLNEQFF	TGCGCCAGCAGCTTGGATCTAGCGGGAGGCCTTAATGAGCAGTTCTTC	.	16	TRBD2	TRBV5-1	TRBJ2-1
CASRASGRSYNEQFF	TGTGCCAGCAGGGCTAGCGGACGCTCCTACAATGAGCAGTTCTTC	.	15	TRBD2	TRBV7-2	TRBJ2-1
CATVGGITEAFF	TGTGCCACCGTAGGAGGCATCACTGAAGCTTTCTTT	few	12	.	TRBV10-3	TRBJ1-1
CASSYNQQGGMDEQYF	TGTGCCAGCAGTTACAACCAACAGGGAGGAATGGACGAGCAGTACTTC	.	16	.	TRBV6-2/TRBV6-3	TRBJ2-7
CASSFRRTDTQYF	TGTGCCAGCAGCTTCCGCCGCACAGATACGCAGTATTTT	.	13	.	TRBV7-2	TRBJ2-3
CASSTAGGRVNEQFF	TGCGCCAGCAGCACAGCGGGAGGACGGGTGAATGAGCAGTTCTTC	once	15	TRBD2	TRBV5-1	TRBJ2-1
CSAFVGNTEAFF	TGCAGCGCTTTCGTTGGGAACACTGAAGCTTTCTTT	.	12	.	TRBV29-1	TRBJ1-1
CATGGLAGGGWNEQFF	TGTGCTACAGGGGGCCTAGCGGGAGGGGGATGGAATGAGCAGTTCTTC	.	16	TRBD2	TRBV19	TRBJ2-1
CASSLRETNEKLFF	TGTGCCAGCAGCTTAAGGGAGACTAATGAAAAACTGTTTTTT	.	14	.	TRBV7-9	TRBJ1-4
CASSFMTGRNEKLFF	TGTGCCAGCAGTTTTATGACAGGTAGAAATGAAAAACTGTTTTTT	once	15	.	TRBV6-5	TRBJ1-4
CASKQAGTDTQYF	TGTGCCAGTAAGCAGGCCGGCACAGATACGCAGTATTTT	.	13	.	TRBV19	TRBJ2-3
CASSHGQGWYEQYF	TGCGCCAGCAGCCACGGACAGGGGTGGTACGAGCAGTACTTC	.	14	TRBD1	TRBV5-1	TRBJ2-7
CASSYYASGRAGEQFF	TGTGCCAGCAGTTACTATGCTAGCGGGAGGGCCGGTGAGCAGTTCTTC	.	16	TRBD2	TRBV6-5	TRBJ2-1
CASSLLTPGELFF	TGTGCCAGCAGTTTATTGACACCCGGGGAGCTGTTTTTT	once	13	.	TRBV28	TRBJ2-2
CASSEMDKSTIYF	TGTGCCAGCAGTGAGATGGACAAATCGACCATATATTTT	.	13	.	TRBV6-1	TRBJ1-3